Shown below are 5 T cell receptor beta chains from a single sample sequenced in a study of post-analysis software for immune sequencing data. Points from the study as a whole: Compared with controls, patients had more of five TRBV segments, including TRBV5-6, TRBV5-1 and TRBV20-1.

Their target antigens are unknown. Libraries were made from TCR beta cDNA, and they carried unique molecular identifiers. TCRdb itself ran the PCR reads through MiXCR, one entry per CDR3 protein. Found here are roughly 800,000 distinct CDR3 sequences, 46% of them singletons; the top ten hold roughly 4.4%. The material sequenced was blood. The receptor set was obtained from a girl aged 10-17 years with multiple sclerosis.

The chain combines TRBV18 with TRBJ2-3; 9 bases are shared with TRBD1. V lost 3 bases to trimming and J lost 2 bases; unmatched junction nucleotides: 9. Germline values: CDR1 KGHSH, CDR2 LQKENI. This CDR3 has 17 residues. CDR3 nucleotide sequence: TGTGCCAGCTCACCCTTGGGACAGGGTGGGCTCACAGATACGCAGTATTTT. As protein: CASSPLGQGGLTDTQYF.

The table lists this clonotype with many counts. The rearrangement links TRBV10-3 to TRBJ2-3, with TRBD2 matching over 7 bases. The V and J ends lost 7 bases and 2 bases, in that order; junction bases with no gene match: 12. The CDR3 consists of 16 residues. Germline V gives CDR1 ENHRY, CDR2 SYGVKD. The CDR3 spells CAITPGEGSPTDTQYF. The DNA for the CDR3 is TGTGCCATCACCCCTGGGGAGGGGTCACCCACAGATACGCAGTATTTT.

This rearrangement joins TRBV9 to TRBJ2-3; a possible D gene is TRBD2 (6 bases). CDR1 and CDR2 from the germline V gene are SGDLS and YYNGEE. Trimming removed 3 bases at V and 0 bases at J, with 11 bases between. The CDR3 covers 15 residues. DNA of the CDR3: TGTGCCAGCAGCGACGGCGGGATGAGCACAGATACGCAGTATTTT. Translating gives CASSDGGMSTDTQYF.

A remark on this clonotype: One end of the junction does not line up with germline, which may come from a read error. The V and J genes are TRBV3-1 and TRBJ2-7; D is tentatively TRBD1 or TRBD2 (5 bases each). The germline gives CDR1 LGHDT, CDR2 YNNKEL (reference sequence). The CDR3 loop spans 15 amino acids. This chain's CDR3 is CANSQDQGRAYEQYF. CDR3 sequence (DNA): TGTGCCAACAGCCAAGATCAGGGACGGGCCTACGAGCAGTACTTC.

This clonotype was counted between two and nine times. The chain has TRBV27 and TRBJ2-3, with D uncertain. CDR3 length equals 16 residues. Germline assignment: CDR1 MNHEY and CDR2 SMNVEV (reference sequence). The V end was cut by 0 bases, the J end by 4 bases, with 14 bases between. CDR3 sequence reads: CASSLSALISSDTQYF. The CDR3 nucleotides are TGTGCCAGCAGTTTATCGGCGCTGATAAGCTCAGATACGCAGTATTTT.